This TCR beta chain was observed in a study of blood T cell repertoires in COVID-19. Germline lookup yields CDR1 MNHEY and CDR2 SVGEGT. V dropped 3 bases and J dropped 5 bases, with 15 bases sitting between them. This CDR3 is 15 amino acids long. Profiled with immunoSEQ multiplex PCR; TCRdb holds only in-frame clones, not every one. The sample contains some 150,000 clones, approximately 81% of which appear only once. The chain combines TRBV6-2 or TRBV6-3 with TRBJ2-3; tentative D call: TRBD2 (7 bases). The receptor was isolated from a human donor in a cohort sampled during active COVID-19. The sample was peripheral blood. CDR3 DNA: TGTGCCAGCAGTTATTCGGCGGGGGCCGAAGATACGCAGTATTTT. Translated: CASSYSAGAEDTQYF.